The clone carrying this T cell receptor (beta chain) was counted only a few times. Its antigen is still unknown. cDNA was made by 5'RACE with 10-nucleotide random UMIs. Sequencing runs each generated in excess of 180 million TCR-beta sequences derived from 15-18 subjects. TCRdb called the 5' RACE reads again in MiXCR, with one record for every CDR3 protein. The repertoire includes fewer than 40,000 distinct CDR3 sequences, under 6% of them detected once, and roughly 2% sits in the top ten. This sample is drawn from a study of neurological immune-mediated disorders. Trimming took 1 base from V and 11 from J, leaving 15 bases between them. CDR3 size: 15 residues. CDR1 is LGHDT and CDR2 is YNNKEL in the germline V gene (reference sequence). Study-level findings and limits: The absence of any CDR3 amino acid sequence shared by expanded clones across subjects suggests that repertoires were private in all groups.

The rearrangement links TRBV3-1 to TRBJ1-6; unclear D gene. The clonotype was recovered from a woman between 45 and 60 years old in good health. Sequences were obtained from CD4+ T cells from blood. The DNA of the CDR3 is TGTGCCAGCAGCCAAGGGAGAGTCCCAATGGCACCCCTCCACTTT. Its translation: CASSQGRVPMAPLHF.